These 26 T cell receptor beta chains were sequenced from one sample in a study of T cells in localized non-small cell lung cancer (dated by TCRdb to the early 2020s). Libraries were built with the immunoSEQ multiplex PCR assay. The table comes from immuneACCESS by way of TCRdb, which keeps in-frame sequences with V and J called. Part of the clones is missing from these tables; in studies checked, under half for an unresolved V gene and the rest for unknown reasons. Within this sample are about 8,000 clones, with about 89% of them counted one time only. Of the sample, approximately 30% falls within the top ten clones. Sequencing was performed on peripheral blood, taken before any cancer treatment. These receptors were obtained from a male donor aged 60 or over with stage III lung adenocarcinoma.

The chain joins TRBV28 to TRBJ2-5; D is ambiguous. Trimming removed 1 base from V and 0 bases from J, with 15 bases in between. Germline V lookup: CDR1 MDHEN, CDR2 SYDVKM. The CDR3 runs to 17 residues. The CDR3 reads CASSLLGQAVYQETQYF. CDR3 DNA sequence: TGTGCCAGCAGTTTATTAGGGCAGGCCGTGTACCAAGAGACCCAGTACTTC.

The CDR3 bases are TGCGCCAGCAGCTTGGGTCGGGACAGGGGTGCCGAGCAGTACTTC. The encoded protein is CASSLGRDRGAEQYF. This sequence joins TRBV5-1 and TRBJ2-7; 10 positions match TRBD1. Germline CDR1 reads SGHRS; CDR2 reads YFSETQ. This CDR3 is 15 amino acids long. V shed 0 bases, J shed 6 bases, and the junction held 6 bases outside the gene matches.

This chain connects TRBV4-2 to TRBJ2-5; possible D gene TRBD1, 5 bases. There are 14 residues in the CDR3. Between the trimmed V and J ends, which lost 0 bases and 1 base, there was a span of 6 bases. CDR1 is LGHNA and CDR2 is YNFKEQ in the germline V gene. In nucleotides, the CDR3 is TGTGCCAGCAGCCAAGAAGGGGCCCAAGAGACCCAGTACTTC. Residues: CASSQEGAQETQYF.

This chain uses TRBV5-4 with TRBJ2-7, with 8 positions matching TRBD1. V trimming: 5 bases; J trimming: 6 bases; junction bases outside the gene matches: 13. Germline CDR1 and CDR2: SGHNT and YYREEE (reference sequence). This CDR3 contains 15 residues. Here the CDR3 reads CASRDRVELLGEQYF. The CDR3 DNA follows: TGTGCCAGCAGGGACAGGGTAGAACTTCTCGGCGAGCAGTACTTC.

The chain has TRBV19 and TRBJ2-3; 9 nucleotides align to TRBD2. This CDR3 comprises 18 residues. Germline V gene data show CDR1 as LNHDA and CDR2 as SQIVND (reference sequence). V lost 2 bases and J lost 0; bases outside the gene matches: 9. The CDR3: CASSIIRTSGFSTDTQYF. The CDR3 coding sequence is TGTGCCAGTAGTATAATTCGTACTAGCGGGTTTAGCACAGATACGCAGTATTTT. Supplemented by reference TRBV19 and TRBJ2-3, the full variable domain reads DGGITQSPKYLFRKEGQNVTLSCEQNLNHDAMYWYRQDPGQGLRLIYYSQIVNDFQKGDIAEGYSVSREKKESFPLTVTSAQKNPTAFYLCASSIIRTSGFSTDTQYFGPGTRLTVL.

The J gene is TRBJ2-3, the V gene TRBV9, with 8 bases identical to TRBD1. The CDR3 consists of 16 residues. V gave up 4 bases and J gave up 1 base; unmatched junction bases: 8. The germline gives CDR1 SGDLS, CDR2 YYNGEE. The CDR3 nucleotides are TGTGCCAGCAGCCTCTCAGGGGGCGCGGGCACAGATACGCAGTATTTT. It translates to CASSLSGGAGTDTQYF.

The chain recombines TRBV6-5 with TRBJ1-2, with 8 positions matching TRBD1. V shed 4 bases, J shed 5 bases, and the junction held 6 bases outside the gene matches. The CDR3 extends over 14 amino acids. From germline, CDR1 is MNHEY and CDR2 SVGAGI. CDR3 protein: CASSSQTGAYGYTF. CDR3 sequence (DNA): TGTGCCAGCAGTTCCCAGACAGGGGCATATGGCTACACCTTC.

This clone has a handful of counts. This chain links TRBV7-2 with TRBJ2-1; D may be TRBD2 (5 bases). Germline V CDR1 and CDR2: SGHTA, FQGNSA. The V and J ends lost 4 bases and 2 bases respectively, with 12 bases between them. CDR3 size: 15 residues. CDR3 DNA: TGTGCCAGCAGCTCCTCTGAGGGAGCCTACAATGAGCAGTTCTTC. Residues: CASSSSEGAYNEQFF.

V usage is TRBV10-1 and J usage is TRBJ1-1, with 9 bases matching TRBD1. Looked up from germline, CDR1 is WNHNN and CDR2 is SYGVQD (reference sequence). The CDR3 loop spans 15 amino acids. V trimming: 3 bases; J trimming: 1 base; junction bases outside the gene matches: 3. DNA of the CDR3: TGCGCCAGCAGTGACCCGGGACAGGGGAACACTGAAGCTTTCTTT. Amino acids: CASSDPGQGNTEAFF.

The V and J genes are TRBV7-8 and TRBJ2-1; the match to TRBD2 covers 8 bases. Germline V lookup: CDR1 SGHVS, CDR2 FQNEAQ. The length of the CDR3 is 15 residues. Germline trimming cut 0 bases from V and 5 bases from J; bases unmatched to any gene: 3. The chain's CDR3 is CASSLASGNDNEQFF. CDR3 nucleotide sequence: TGTGCCAGCAGCTTAGCTAGCGGGAATGACAATGAGCAGTTCTTC.

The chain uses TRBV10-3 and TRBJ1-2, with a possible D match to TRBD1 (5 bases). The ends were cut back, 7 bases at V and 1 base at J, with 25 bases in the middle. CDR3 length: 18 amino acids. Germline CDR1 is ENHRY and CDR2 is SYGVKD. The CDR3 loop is CAITENLRQPNINYGYTF. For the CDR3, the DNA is TGTGCCATCACCGAGAACCTCAGACAGCCCAATATTAACTATGGCTACACCTTC.

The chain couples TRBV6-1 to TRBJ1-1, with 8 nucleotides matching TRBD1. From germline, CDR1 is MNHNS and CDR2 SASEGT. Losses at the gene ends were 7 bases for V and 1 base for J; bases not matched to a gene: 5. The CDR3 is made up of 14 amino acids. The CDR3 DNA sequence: TGTGCCAGCACCCAGGGGGCTGCGAACACTGAAGCTTTCTTT. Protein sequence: CASTQGAANTEAFF.

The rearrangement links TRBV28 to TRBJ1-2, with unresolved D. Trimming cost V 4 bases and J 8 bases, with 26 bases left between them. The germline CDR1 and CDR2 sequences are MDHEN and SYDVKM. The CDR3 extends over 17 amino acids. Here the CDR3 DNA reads TGTGCCAGCAGTTCTCCCCGGACGGCCCGGGGAATTAGGGGCTACACCTTC. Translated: CASSSPRTARGIRGYTF.

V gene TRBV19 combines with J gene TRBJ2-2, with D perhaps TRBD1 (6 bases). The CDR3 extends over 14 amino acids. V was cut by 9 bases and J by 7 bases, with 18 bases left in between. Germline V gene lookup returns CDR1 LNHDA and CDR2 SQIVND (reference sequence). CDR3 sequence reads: CASLRDIPGGELFF. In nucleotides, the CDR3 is TGTGCCAGCCTCCGGGACATCCCAGGCGGGGAGCTGTTTTTT. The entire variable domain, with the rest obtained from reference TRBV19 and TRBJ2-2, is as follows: DGGITQSPKYLFRKEGQNVTLSCEQNLNHDAMYWYRQDPGQGLRLIYYSQIVNDFQKGDIAEGYSVSREKKESFPLTVTSAQKNPTAFYLCASLRDIPGGELFFGEGSRLTVL.

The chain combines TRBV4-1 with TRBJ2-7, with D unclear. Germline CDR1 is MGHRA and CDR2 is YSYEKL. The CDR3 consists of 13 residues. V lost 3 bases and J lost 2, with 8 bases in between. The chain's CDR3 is CASSQGTPYEQYF. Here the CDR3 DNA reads TGCGCCAGCAGCCAGGGAACCCCCTACGAGCAGTACTTC.

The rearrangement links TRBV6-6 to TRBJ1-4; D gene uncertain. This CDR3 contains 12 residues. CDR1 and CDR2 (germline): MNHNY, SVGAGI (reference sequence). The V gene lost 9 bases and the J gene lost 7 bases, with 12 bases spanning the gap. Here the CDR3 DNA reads TGTGCCAGTGGGGTGTTTGTTGAAAAACTGTTTTTT. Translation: CASGVFVEKLFF.

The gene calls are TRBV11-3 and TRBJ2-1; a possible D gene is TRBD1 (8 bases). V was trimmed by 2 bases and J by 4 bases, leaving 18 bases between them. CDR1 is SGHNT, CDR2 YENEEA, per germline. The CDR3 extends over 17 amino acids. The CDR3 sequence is CASSLYTGGGSYNEQFF. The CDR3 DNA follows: TGTGCCAGCAGCTTATATACAGGGGGGGGATCGTACAATGAGCAGTTCTTC.

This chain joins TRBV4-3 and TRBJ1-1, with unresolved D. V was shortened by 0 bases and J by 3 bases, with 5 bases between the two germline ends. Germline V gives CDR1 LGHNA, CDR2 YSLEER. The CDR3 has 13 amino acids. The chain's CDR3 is CASSQDGDTEAFF. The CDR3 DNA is TGCGCCAGCAGCCAAGATGGTGACACTGAAGCTTTCTTT.

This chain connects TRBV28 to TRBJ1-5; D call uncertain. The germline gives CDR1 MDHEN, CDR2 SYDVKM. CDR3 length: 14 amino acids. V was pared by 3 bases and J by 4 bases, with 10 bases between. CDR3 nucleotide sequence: TGTGCCAGCAGTTTCCGGTCCGTAAATCAGCCCCAGCATTTT. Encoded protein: CASSFRSVNQPQHF.

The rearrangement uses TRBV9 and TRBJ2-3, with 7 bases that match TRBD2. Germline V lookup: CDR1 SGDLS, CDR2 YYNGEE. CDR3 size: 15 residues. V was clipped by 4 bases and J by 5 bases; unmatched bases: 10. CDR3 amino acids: CASSPDPSGGDTQYF. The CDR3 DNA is TGTGCCAGCAGCCCGGATCCTTCGGGGGGAGATACGCAGTATTTT.

CDR3 protein: CASSWASRYNEQFF. CDR3 DNA sequence: TGTGCCAGCAGCTGGGCGTCCCGATACAATGAGCAGTTCTTC. The J gene is TRBJ2-1, the V gene TRBV5-8; D gene uncertain. The CDR3 spans 14 residues. Germline lookup yields CDR1 SGHTS and CDR2 YDEGEE. With 3 bases removed from V and 4 bases from J, the gap between germline ends came to 11 bases.

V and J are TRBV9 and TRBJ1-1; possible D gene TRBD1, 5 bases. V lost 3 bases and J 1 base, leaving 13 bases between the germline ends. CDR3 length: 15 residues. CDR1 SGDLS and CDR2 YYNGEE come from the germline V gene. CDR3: CASSEGTAANTEAFF. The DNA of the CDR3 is TGTGCCAGCAGCGAAGGGACTGCCGCGAACACTGAAGCTTTCTTT.

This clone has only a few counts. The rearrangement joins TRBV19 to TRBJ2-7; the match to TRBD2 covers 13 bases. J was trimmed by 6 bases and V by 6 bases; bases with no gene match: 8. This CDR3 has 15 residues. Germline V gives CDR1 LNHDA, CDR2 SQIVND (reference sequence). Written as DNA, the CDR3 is TGTGCCAGTAGAGGACTAGCGGGAGCAGAGGGCGAGCAGTACTTC. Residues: CASRGLAGAEGEQYF.

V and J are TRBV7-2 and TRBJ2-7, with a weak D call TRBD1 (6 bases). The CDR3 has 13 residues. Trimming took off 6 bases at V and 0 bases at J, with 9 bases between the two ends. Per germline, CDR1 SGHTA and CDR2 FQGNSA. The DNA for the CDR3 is TGTGCCAGCAGACCACAGGGCTCCTACGAGCAGTACTTC. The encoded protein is CASRPQGSYEQYF. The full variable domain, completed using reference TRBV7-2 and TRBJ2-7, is GAGVSQSPSNKVTEKGKDVELRCDPISGHTALYWYRQSLGQGLEFLIYFQGNSAPDKSGLPSDRFSAERTGGSVSTLTIQRTQQEDSAVYLCASRPQGSYEQYFGPGTRLTVT.

CDR3 residues: CASSPGGLSYNSPLHF. In DNA, the CDR3 is TGTGCCAGCAGCCCTGGAGGCCTCTCCTATAATTCACCCCTCCACTTT. The chain recombines TRBV5-6 with TRBJ1-6; D call uncertain. Germline V gene sequence: CDR1 SGHDT, CDR2 YYEEEE. Deletions cut 4 bases from V and 0 bases from J, with 11 bases between. This CDR3 region has 16 residues.

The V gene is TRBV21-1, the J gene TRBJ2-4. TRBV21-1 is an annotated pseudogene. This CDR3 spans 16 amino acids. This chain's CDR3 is CASSVLSWIIGNIQYF. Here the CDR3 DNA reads TGTGCCAGCAGCGTCCTGAGCTGGATCATAGGAAACATTCAGTACTTC.